Shown below are 22 T cell receptor beta chains from a single sample sequenced in a study of blood T cell repertoires in COVID-19. Sequencing was performed with immunoSEQ multiplex PCR; in TCRdb, only in-frame clones are kept and a portion is missing. The sample contains approximately 66,000 clones, more than 70% of which appear only once. Material: peripheral blood. Receptor source: a man aged 55 to 70 with acute or convalescent COVID-19.

The chain recombines TRBV21-1 with TRBJ2-6; TRBD2 is the table's D call and was not checked against the DNA. TRBV21-1 is described as a pseudogene. The CDR3 contains 17 residues. CDR3 bases: TGTGCCAGCAGCAAAGTTCTGCGGGGATTTGGGGCCAACGTCCTGACTTTC. This encodes CASSKVLRGFGANVLTF.

CDR3 DNA: TGCGCCAGCAGTGAGACTAGTGCAGATACGCAGTATTTT. Protein: CASSETSADTQYF. This chain uses TRBV10-2 with TRBJ2-3, with D possibly matching TRBD2 (5 bases). V gave up 2 bases and J gave up 4 bases, with 7 bases separating them. The CDR3 extends over 13 amino acids. Germline V gene data show CDR1 as WSHSY and CDR2 as SAAADI.

The V gene is TRBV11-2, the J gene TRBJ2-5; maybe TRBD2 (6 bases). The CDR3 has 14 amino acids. Looked up from germline, CDR1 is SGHAT and CDR2 is FQNNGV. V shed 0 bases and J shed 3 bases, with 8 bases lying between them. The CDR3 region has the DNA TGTGCCAGCAGCTTAGATCTAGCGAAAGAGACCCAGTACTTC. This sequence encodes CASSLDLAKETQYF. Looking up the rest from reference TRBV11-2 and TRBJ2-5 gives the full variable domain: EAGVAQSPRYKIIEKRQSVAFWCNPISGHATLYWYQQILGQGPKLLIQFQNNGVVDDSQLPKDRFSAERLKGVDSTLKIQPAKLEDSAVYLCASSLDLAKETQYFGPGTRLLVL.

The chain uses TRBV15 and TRBJ1-4; no definite D call. The CDR3 sequence is 15 residues long. Trimming removed 2 bases from V and 10 bases from J, with 17 bases in between. From germline, CDR1 is LNHNV and CDR2 YYDKDF (reference sequence). The CDR3, as DNA: TGTGCCACCAGCAGAACTAACCTCCGAATTACAAAACTGTTTTTT. It yields the protein CATSRTNLRITKLFF.

The rearrangement uses TRBV9 and TRBJ2-1; the match to TRBD2 covers 12 bases. Germline loops: CDR1 SGDLS, CDR2 YYNGEE. CDR3 length: 15 residues. V lost 4 bases to trimming and J lost 4 bases; unmatched junction nucleotides: 3. The CDR3 DNA is TGTGCCAGCAGCCAAGGACTAGCGGGGTACAATGAGCAGTTCTTC. As protein: CASSQGLAGYNEQFF. Variable domain in full (rest from reference TRBV9 and TRBJ2-1): DSGVTQTPKHLITATGQRVTLRCSPRSGDLSVYWYQQSLDQGLQFLIQYYNGEERAKGNILERFSAQQFPDLHSELNLSSLELGDSALYFCASSQGLAGYNEQFFGPGTRLTVL.

The chain links TRBV30 to TRBJ2-7; TRBD1 matches 8 bases. CDR1 and CDR2 from the germline V gene are GTSNPN and SVGIG (reference sequence). With V trimmed by 8 bases and J by 1 base, 4 bases remained unmatched. The CDR3 is 12 amino acids. CDR3 in amino acids: CAQGTGSYEQYF. The CDR3 DNA follows: TGTGCCCAGGGGACAGGTTCCTACGAGCAGTACTTC.

This clone was observed a single time. The rearrangement links TRBV6-2 or TRBV6-3 to TRBJ1-6, with D perhaps TRBD1 (5 bases). The germline V gene has CDR1 MNHEY and CDR2 SVGEGT. The CDR3 consists of 12 residues. V dropped 1 base and J dropped 12 bases, with 7 bases sitting between them. CDR3 residues: CASSYLGQPLHF. The CDR3 nucleotides read TGTGCCAGCAGTTACTTGGGGCAACCCCTCCACTTT.

V and J are TRBV29-1 and TRBJ1-1; 7 nucleotides match TRBD1. V shed 7 bases and J 3 bases; nucleotides not matched to a gene: 20. The CDR3 runs to 17 residues. Germline V gene sequence: CDR1 SQVTM, CDR2 ANQGSEA. The CDR3 coding sequence is TGCAGCGCTGGACAGGTTATCGGACAGCCAGTACACACTGAAGCTTTCTTT. Protein: CSAGQVIGQPVHTEAFF.

This sequence joins TRBV7-8 and TRBJ1-1; no definite D call. Trimming pared 3 bases from V and 0 bases from J, leaving 11 bases between. CDR1 and CDR2 from the germline V gene are SGHVS and FQNEAQ. There are 15 residues in the CDR3. CDR3 nucleotide sequence: TGTGCCAGCAGCTTGGCTTTAAGAATGAACACTGAAGCTTTCTTT. Its protein product is CASSLALRMNTEAFF.

V is TRBV2 and J is TRBJ2-3; D possibly corresponds to TRBD2 (6 bases). The V end lost 1 base, the J end lost 2 bases, and 10 bases lay between the germline ends. CDR3 length: 15 amino acids. In germline, CDR1 is SNHLY, CDR2 FYNNEI. In nucleotides, the CDR3 is TGTGCCAGCAGTGAAGGTGGCGGGGCCACAGATACGCAGTATTTT. It specifies CASSEGGGATDTQYF.

V and J are TRBV7-9 and TRBJ1-2, with D maybe TRBD1 (5 bases). The germline CDR1 and CDR2 sequences are SEHNR and FQNEAQ (reference sequence). Trimming pared 2 bases from V and 8 bases from J, leaving 15 bases between. This CDR3 is built from 14 residues. This chain's CDR3 is CASSLSSGERGYTF. The CDR3 DNA reads as TGTGCCAGCAGCTTAAGTTCGGGGGAGCGGGGCTACACCTTC.

This clone was found once. The chain couples TRBV4-2 to TRBJ1-1; 8 positions agree with TRBD1. CDR1 and CDR2 from the germline V gene are LGHNA and YNFKEQ. This CDR3 has 13 residues. V was pared by 0 bases and J by 11 bases, with 5 bases of the junction left unmatched. CDR3: CASSQDRGHWAFF. As DNA, the CDR3 is TGTGCCAGCAGCCAAGACAGGGGGCATTGGGCTTTCTTT.

This chain joins TRBV5-4 and TRBJ1-2; maybe TRBD1 (5 bases). This CDR3 is built from 17 residues. Trimming took 0 bases from V and 7 from J, leaving 22 bases between them. The germline CDR1 and CDR2 sequences are SGHNT and YYREEE (reference sequence). CDR3 protein: CASSLDPGQGGAGGYTF. CDR3 sequence (DNA): TGTGCCAGCAGCTTGGATCCTGGGCAGGGAGGGGCTGGTGGCTACACCTTC.

The chain employs TRBV18 and TRBJ1-4, with a weak D call TRBD1 (5 bases). The CDR3 totals 14 residues. Germline lookup yields CDR1 KGHSH and CDR2 LQKENI. Trimming removed 2 bases from V and 8 bases from J, with 12 bases in between. The CDR3, as DNA: TGTGCCAGCTCACCAGGGGGGGTTGACGAAAAACTGTTTTTT. Translating gives CASSPGGVDEKLFF.

The chain has TRBV3-1 (or the pseudogene TRBV3-2) and TRBJ2-3; D call uncertain. The CDR3 consists of 13 residues. V lost 1 base to trimming and J lost 4 bases, with 6 bases between them. The germline gives CDR1 LGHDT, CDR2 YNNKEL (reference sequence). CDR3 sequence (DNA): TGTGCCAGCAGCCAAGGGTTAGCAGATACGCAGTATTTT. Translating it yields CASSQGLADTQYF.

The rearrangement uses TRBV30 and TRBJ1-1; D gene ambiguous. The CDR3 length is 12 residues. CDR1 is GTSNPN and CDR2 is SVGIG in the germline V gene (reference sequence). Trimming took 7 bases from V and 2 from J, leaving 11 bases between them. The CDR3 loop is CASITENTEAFF. DNA of the CDR3: TGTGCCTCTATAACAGAAAACACTGAAGCTTTCTTT.

This clone has only one observation. The chain recombines TRBV3-1 (or the pseudogene TRBV3-2) with TRBJ2-1, with TRBD1 identical over 7 bases. With V trimmed by 3 bases and J by 2 bases, 7 bases remained unmatched. The CDR3 has 16 amino acids. Germline values: CDR1 LGHDT, CDR2 YNNKEL (reference sequence). In DNA, the CDR3 is TGTGCCAGCAGCCATACGGGACAGCTTACCTACAATGAGCAGTTCTTC. This encodes CASSHTGQLTYNEQFF.

The chain recombines TRBV6-5 with TRBJ1-2; D possibly corresponds to TRBD1 (6 bases). The CDR3 totals 16 residues. Germline CDR1 and CDR2: MNHEY and SVGAGI. V lost 0 bases to trimming and J lost 2 bases, with 13 bases between them. Here the CDR3 reads CASSYSSAGANYGYTF. The CDR3 DNA is TGTGCCAGCAGTTACTCGAGCGCAGGGGCGAACTATGGCTACACCTTC.

This chain joins TRBV7-2 and TRBJ2-5, with TRBD1 matching 7 bases. The CDR3 sequence is 15 residues long. Germline V gene lookup returns CDR1 SGHTA and CDR2 FQGNSA. With V trimmed by 1 base and J by 5 bases, 7 bases remained unmatched. The CDR3 sequence is CASSLVQGVGETQYF. CDR3 bases: TGTGCCAGCAGCTTAGTCCAGGGGGTTGGGGAGACCCAGTACTTC. The full variable domain, in which reference TRBV7-2 and TRBJ2-5 provide the parts outside the CDR3, is GAGVSQSPSNKVTEKGKDVELRCDPISGHTALYWYRQSLGQGLEFLIYFQGNSAPDKSGLPSDRFSAERTGGSVSTLTIQRTQQEDSAVYLCASSLVQGVGETQYFGPGTRLLVL.

The V gene is TRBV14, the J gene TRBJ1-1; D is undetermined. This CDR3 spans 14 amino acids. V lost 3 bases, J lost 4 bases, and 12 bases lay in between. CDR1 and CDR2 (germline): SGHDN, FVKESK. CDR3 loop: CASSHNQPSTEAFF. CDR3 coding DNA: TGTGCCAGCAGCCATAACCAGCCTAGCACTGAAGCTTTCTTT.

This chain joins TRBV7-8 and TRBJ1-1; perhaps TRBD1 as D (6 bases). Germline values: CDR1 SGHVS, CDR2 FQNEAQ. This CDR3 is 14 amino acids long. V was cut by 1 base and J by 6 bases, with 12 bases left in between. The CDR3 DNA reads TGTGCCAGCAGCTTAGAAACAGGGAAACCTGAAGCTTTCTTT. This encodes CASSLETGKPEAFF.

CDR3 residues: CASSLKTRDKNIQYF. For the CDR3, the DNA is TGTGCCAGCAGCCTCAAGACTAGGGACAAAAACATTCAGTACTTC. The chain links TRBV5-4 to TRBJ2-4, with D possibly being TRBD2 (6 bases). The CDR3 spans 15 residues. V dropped 4 bases and J dropped 3 bases, with 14 bases sitting between them. Germline V gene data show CDR1 as SGHNT and CDR2 as YYREEE (reference sequence).